The rows below give T cell receptor beta chains drawn from one sample of a study of control samples from healthy donors and cancer patients. Profiled with immunoSEQ multiplex PCR; TCRdb holds only in-frame clones, not every one. In the table there are fewer than 200,000 clones, 90% of which are singletons. Source material: blood. These TCRs come from a woman between 50 and 59 years old in good health. Each CDR3 is given with its conserved first and last residue. D genes are given only for firm matches. Clone size appears in some rows only: once, few, many, or a class for an expanded clone.

D gene	V gene	J gene	clone size	CDR3 protein	CDR3 DNA
NA	TRBV28	TRBJ1-4	NA	CASSPPGGSLANEKLFF	TGTGCCAGCAGTCCTCCCGGGGGGAGTTTGGCTAATGAAAAACTGTTTTTT
NA	TRBV11-2	TRBJ2-3	NA	CASSFRRTPSTADTQYF	TGTGCCAGCAGTTTCAGGCGGACCCCTAGCACCGCAGATACGCAGTATTTT
NA	TRBV30	TRBJ1-5	once	CAWSGDLQPQHF	TGTGCCTGGAGTGGGGACCTTCAGCCCCAGCATTTT
TRBD1	TRBV5-1	TRBJ1-2	NA	CASSLRTGENGYTF	TGCGCCAGCAGCTTGCGCACAGGGGAGAATGGCTACACCTTC
NA	TRBV5-1	TRBJ2-7	NA	CASSLSTSFSYEQYF	TGCGCCAGCAGCTTGTCGACAAGTTTCTCCTACGAGCAGTACTTC
TRBD1	TRBV5-1	TRBJ2-7	NA	CASSLQGASYEQYF	TGCGCCAGCAGCTTACAGGGGGCCTCATACGAGCAGTACTTC
NA	TRBV5-1	TRBJ1-1	NA	CASSYDTEAFF	TGCGCCAGCAGCTATGATACTGAAGCTTTCTTT
TRBD1	TRBV28	TRBJ1-4	few	CASSLTWDREKLFF	TGTGCCAGCAGTCTAACCTGGGACAGGGAAAAACTGTTTTTT
TRBD2	TRBV5-4	TRBJ2-3	once	CASSPSGTSGITDTQYF	TGTGCCAGCAGCCCATCTGGGACTAGCGGGATCACAGATACGCAGTATTTT
TRBD2	TRBV7-2	TRBJ2-3	NA	CASSSRTRTYTDTQYF	TGTGCCAGCAGCTCCAGGACTAGGACCTACACAGATACGCAGTATTTT
TRBD2	TRBV27	TRBJ2-1	NA	CASSLLLGRGVNEQFF	TGTGCCAGCAGTTTACTCCTGGGGCGGGGGGTAAATGAGCAGTTCTTC
NA	TRBV28	TRBJ1-1	NA	CASSPGGARNTEAFF	TGTGCCAGCAGTCCTGGGGGCGCTCGGAACACTGAAGCTTTCTTT
NA	TRBV6-5	TRBJ2-7	NA	CASSPGWGEQYF	TGTGCCAGCAGCCCCGGGTGGGGAGAGCAGTACTTC
NA	TRBV6-5	TRBJ1-2	NA	CASSRGHGYTF	TGTGCCAGCAGTCGGGGGCATGGCTACACCTTC
NA	TRBV19	TRBJ1-5	NA	CASSMGGHREPQHF	TGTGCCAGTAGTATGGGGGGTCATAGGGAGCCCCAGCATTTT